The 20 T cell receptor beta chains in this list originate from one sample, sequenced in a study of T-cell reconstitution after alpha-beta-depleted transplantation in children. For TCRbeta, the library was prepared with unique molecular identifiers. Each CDR3 protein is one row after TCRdb ran MiXCR on the PCR reads. The sample lists about 600,000 distinct CDR3 sequences, roughly 23% occurring once. Sequenced here: PBMCs, mostly from graft donor cells, sampled 360 days after TCRalphabeta/CD19-depleted stem cell transplant. Receptors were obtained from a boy in the first two years of life who had a stem cell transplant for acute myeloid leukemia, so the T cells may come from the graft donor.

The rearrangement uses TRBV27 and TRBJ2-2, with D perhaps TRBD2 (6 bases). Trimming removed 4 bases from V and 3 bases from J, with 12 bases in between. Germline V gives CDR1 MNHEY, CDR2 SMNVEV (reference sequence). The CDR3 contains 15 residues. The CDR3, as DNA: TGTGCCAGCAGTTGGAGGGGACGCGACACCGGGGAGCTGTTTTTT. Translating it yields CASSWRGRDTGELFF.

This clonotype came up a few times. V is TRBV7-7 and J is TRBJ2-5, with D unclear. CDR3 length: 15 residues. V lost 1 base, J lost 2 bases, and 11 bases lay in between. Germline-derived CDR1 and CDR2 are SSHAT and FNYEAQ (reference sequence). CDR3 sequence: CASSLVNGVQETQYF. The CDR3 nucleotides read TGTGCCAGCAGCTTAGTCAATGGAGTACAAGAGACCCAGTACTTC.

V is TRBV27 and J is TRBJ2-5; tentative D call: TRBD2 (5 bases). The CDR3 sequence is 13 residues long. CDR1 MNHEY and CDR2 SMNVEV come from the germline V gene (reference sequence). V was trimmed by 5 bases and J by 5 bases, leaving 12 bases between them. The CDR3 reads CASSDGNLETQYF. The CDR3 region has the DNA TGTGCCAGCAGTGACGGGAACTTGGAGACCCAGTACTTC.

V usage is TRBV20-1 and J usage is TRBJ2-3; D possibly corresponds to TRBD1 (6 bases). Trimming left V 5 bases short and J 0 bases short, with 12 bases between. The CDR3 is 14 residues long. Germline loops: CDR1 DFQATT, CDR2 SNEGSKA (reference sequence). In nucleotides, the CDR3 is TGCAGTGCTCAACAGGGTTTTAGCACAGATACGCAGTATTTT. It translates to CSAQQGFSTDTQYF.

The rearrangement joins TRBV4-1 to TRBJ1-2; D is uncertain. Germline CDR1 and CDR2: MGHRA and YSYEKL. Trimming cost V 0 bases and J 1 base, with 12 bases left between them. This CDR3 has 16 amino acids. CDR3 bases: TGCGCCAGCAGCCAAGAAGGAAACAGCGATAACTATGGCTACACCTTC. Translating it yields CASSQEGNSDNYGYTF.

This rearrangement joins TRBV20-1 to TRBJ2-3, with TRBD1 identical over 10 bases. Germline V lookup: CDR1 DFQATT, CDR2 SNEGSKA (reference sequence). CDR3 size: 15 residues. The V segment lost 4 bases and the J segment 1 base; nucleotides outside the gene matches: 5. CDR3 sequence: CSAKPGTGGTDTQYF. The DNA for the CDR3 is TGCAGTGCTAAGCCCGGGACAGGGGGCACAGATACGCAGTATTTT.

V and J are TRBV6-1 and TRBJ2-5; no clear D gene. V was clipped by 6 bases and J by 4 bases, with 0 bases between them. The CDR3 has 9 amino acids. Germline values: CDR1 MNHNS, CDR2 SASEGT. CDR3 in amino acids: CASRETQYF. The CDR3 bases are TGTGCCAGCAGAGAGACCCAGTACTTC.

This clonotype was detected only a few times. This chain links TRBV7-2 with TRBJ2-3, with D perhaps TRBD2 (5 bases). Trimming removed 0 bases from V and 5 bases from J, with 12 bases in between. Germline CDR1 and CDR2: SGHTA and FQGNSA. CDR3 length: 15 amino acids. This chain's CDR3 is CASSLASTGGDTQYF. CDR3 bases: TGTGCCAGCAGCTTAGCTTCGACTGGAGGAGATACGCAGTATTTT.

This clonotype was detected only a few times. This chain links TRBV27 with TRBJ2-3; D may match TRBD1 or TRBD2 (5 bases each). Germline V gives CDR1 MNHEY, CDR2 SMNVEV (reference sequence). V shed 8 bases and J shed 4 bases, with 10 bases lying between them. CDR3 length equals 12 residues. CDR3 DNA: TGTGCCAGCGGGACGCACGCAGATACGCAGTATTTT. Protein product: CASGTHADTQYF.

The gene calls are TRBV6-2 or TRBV6-3 and TRBJ2-1, with 14 bases fitting TRBD2. Germline CDR1 and CDR2: MNHEY and SVGEGT. J gave up 0 bases and V 2 bases, and 9 bases lay outside the gene matches. This CDR3 has 20 residues. The CDR3 DNA is TGTGCCAGCAGTTACCCCCGGACTAGCGGGGGGCCTAGCTCCTACAATGAGCAGTTCTTC. Residues: CASSYPRTSGGPSSYNEQFF.

This clonotype occurred many times. CDR3 DNA: TGTGCCAGCAGTTACCTCGATTACGAGCAGTACTTC. Encoded protein: CASSYLDYEQYF. This chain uses TRBV6-2 or TRBV6-3 with TRBJ2-7, with unresolved D. Looked up from germline, CDR1 is MNHEY and CDR2 is SVGEGT. V gave up 2 bases and J gave up 4 bases, with 6 bases separating them. The CDR3 consists of 12 residues.

This sequence joins TRBV20-1 and TRBJ2-7, with D possibly called TRBD1 or TRBD2 (5 bases each). The CDR3 is 12 residues long. Trimming took off 3 bases at V and 3 bases at J, with 9 bases between the two ends. The germline V gene has CDR1 DFQATT and CDR2 SNEGSKA (reference sequence). CDR3 sequence (DNA): TGCAGTGCTAGTCGGGACCTCTACGAGCAGTACTTC. Translated: CSASRDLYEQYF.

This clonotype was found many times. This chain joins TRBV12-3 or TRBV12-4 and TRBJ2-3; TRBD1 matches at 11 bases. J gave up 2 bases and V 7 bases, and 2 bases lay outside the gene matches. This CDR3 contains 14 residues. The DNA for the CDR3 is TGTGCCAGCACCGGACAGGGGGCCACAGATACGCAGTATTTT. This sequence encodes CASTGQGATDTQYF.

This clonotype came up a few times. The V call is TRBV6-1, the J call TRBJ2-5; 8 bases align to TRBD1. From germline, CDR1 is MNHNS and CDR2 SASEGT. Germline trimming cut 8 bases from V and 4 bases from J; bases unmatched to any gene: 9. This CDR3 has 14 residues. CDR3 coding DNA: TGTGCCAGCGGACGTCAGGGGGCAGGAGAGACCCAGTACTTC. Translation: CASGRQGAGETQYF.

This clonotype turned up a few times. CDR3 protein: CSAHPLAGGRWEQFF. CDR3 sequence (DNA): TGCAGTGCTCACCCACTAGCGGGGGGGAGGTGGGAGCAGTTCTTC. This chain joins TRBV20-1 and TRBJ2-1; 13 bases are a match to TRBD2. V was pared by 5 bases and J by 10 bases, with 11 bases of the junction left unmatched. This CDR3 comprises 15 residues. Per the germline V gene, CDR1 is DFQATT and CDR2 is SNEGSKA (reference sequence).

The CDR3 bases are TGCAGTGCTAGAGCCCGGCAGGGGGGCTACGAGCAGTACGTC. It codes for CSARARQGGYEQYV. The rearrangement links TRBV20-1 to TRBJ2-7; D is perhaps TRBD1 (7 bases). Trimming stripped 1 base from V and 3 bases from J, with 13 bases between. This CDR3 comprises 14 residues. The V gene's germline CDR1 is DFQATT and CDR2 SNEGSKA (reference sequence).

The chain has TRBV7-9 and TRBJ2-7; tentative D call: TRBD2 (6 bases). V was cut by 1 base and J by 2 bases, with 12 bases left in between. Germline V gene lookup returns CDR1 SEHNR and CDR2 FQNEAQ (reference sequence). This CDR3 has 15 amino acids. For the CDR3, the DNA is TGTGCCAGCAGCTTAGAGGGACTGGCAACCTACGAGCAGTACTTC. Protein: CASSLEGLATYEQYF.

This clonotype was seen a few times. The CDR3 is CASSLIAGGNGYTF. The CDR3 nucleotides are TGTGCCAGCAGCTTAATCGCAGGGGGCAATGGCTACACCTTC. The chain uses TRBV7-2 and TRBJ1-2; 8 bases are shared with TRBD1. The CDR3 consists of 14 residues. The V gene end was trimmed by 2 bases and the J gene end by 6 bases; junction bases not matched to a gene: 5. Germline V gene lookup returns CDR1 SGHTA and CDR2 FQGNSA.

This clonotype came up a few times. One base away lies a much larger clone, so this may be a sequencing read error. The chain is built from TRBV12-3 or TRBV12-4 and TRBJ2-5; D is ambiguous. V was clipped by 6 bases and J by 4 bases, with 6 bases between them. The CDR3 covers 11 residues. The CDR3: CASRWGETQYF. CDR3 in DNA: TGTGCCAGCAGGTGGGGAGAGACCCAGTACTTC.

The chain uses TRBV20-1 and TRBJ1-1; 8 nucleotides line up with TRBD1. This CDR3 has 15 residues. V dropped 6 bases and J dropped 7; count of bases not matched to a gene: 16. CDR1 and CDR2 (germline): DFQATT, SNEGSKA (reference sequence). Written as DNA, the CDR3 is TGCAGTGCCCAACACCGGACAGGGATTGGGGTTGAAGCTTTCTTT. Translated, it gives CSAQHRTGIGVEAFF.